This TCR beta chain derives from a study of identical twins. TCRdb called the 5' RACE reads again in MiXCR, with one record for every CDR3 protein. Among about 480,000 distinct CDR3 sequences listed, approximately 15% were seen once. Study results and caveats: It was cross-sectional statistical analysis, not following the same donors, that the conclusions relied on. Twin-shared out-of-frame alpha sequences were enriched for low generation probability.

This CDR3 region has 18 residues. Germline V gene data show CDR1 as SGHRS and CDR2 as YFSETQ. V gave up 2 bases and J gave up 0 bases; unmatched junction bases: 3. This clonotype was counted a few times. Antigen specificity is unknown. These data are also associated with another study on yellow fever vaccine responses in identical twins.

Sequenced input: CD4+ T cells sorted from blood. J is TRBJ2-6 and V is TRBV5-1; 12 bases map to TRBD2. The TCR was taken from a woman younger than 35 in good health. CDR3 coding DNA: TGCGCCAGCAGCTTTGGACTAGCGGGAAGCTCTGGGGCCAACGTCCTGACTTTC. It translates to CASSFGLAGSSGANVLTF.